This T cell receptor beta chain was captured in a study of early T cells in non-severe SARS-CoV-2 infection. Looking at the study overall: Sequencing used unsorted whole-blood bulk RNA, so chains lack pairing.

In the library, individual cDNA molecules carried attached unique molecular identifiers. TCRdb analysed the 5' RACE reads with MiXCR anew, one entry per CDR3 protein. The profile shows some 50,000 distinct CDR3 sequences, about 9.7% of them singletons. At least ten counts were recorded for this clonotype. Germline CDR1 reads MNHNY; CDR2 reads SVGAGI (reference sequence). The trim removed 2 bases at V and 5 bases at J, leaving 5 bases unmatched. The CDR3 is 14 amino acids. The material sequenced was whole blood. The chain employs TRBV6-6 and TRBJ1-1; 7 positions match TRBD1. The receptor was isolated from an adult who was a healthcare worker with PCR-confirmed SARS-CoV-2 infection or an uninfected control (not recorded which). The CDR3 DNA reads as TGTGCCAGCAGTTACGGCAGGGGGAGGACTGAAGCTTTCTTT. Translating gives CASSYGRGRTEAFF.